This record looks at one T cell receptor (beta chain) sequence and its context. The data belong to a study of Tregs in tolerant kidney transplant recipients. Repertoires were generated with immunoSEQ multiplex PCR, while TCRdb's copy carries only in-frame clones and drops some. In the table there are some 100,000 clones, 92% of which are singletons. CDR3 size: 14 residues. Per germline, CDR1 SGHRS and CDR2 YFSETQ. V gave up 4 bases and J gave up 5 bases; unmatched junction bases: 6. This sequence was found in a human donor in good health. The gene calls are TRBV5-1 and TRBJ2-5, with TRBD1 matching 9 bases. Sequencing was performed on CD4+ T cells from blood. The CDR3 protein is CASSVGQGLETQYF. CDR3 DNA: TGCGCCAGCAGCGTGGGACAGGGCTTGGAGACCCAGTACTTC.